These 6 T cell receptor beta chains share one sample of origin, sequenced in a study of blood T cell repertoires in COVID-19. Clones were read by immunoSEQ multiplex PCR, and TCRdb kept only the in-frame ones, dropping some. The sample has about 180,000 clones, roughly nine tenths seen once; the top ten hold approximately 2%. The sample comprised peripheral blood. The receptors shown here come from a young man who had recovered from COVID-19.

This chain links TRBV28 with TRBJ2-7, with 7 bases that match TRBD1. J gave up 3 bases and V 7 bases, and 6 bases lay outside the gene matches. Germline CDR1 is MDHEN and CDR2 is SYDVKM. The CDR3 consists of 13 residues. CDR3 protein: CASTEGQRYEQYF. In DNA, the CDR3 is TGTGCCAGCACCGAGGGACAGCGCTACGAGCAGTACTTC. Supplemented by reference TRBV28 and TRBJ2-7, the full variable domain reads DVKVTQSSRYLVKRTGEKVFLECVQDMDHENMFWYRQDPGLGLRLIYFSYDVKMKEKGDIPEGYSVSREKKERFSLILESASTNQTSMYLCASTEGQRYEQYFGPGTRLTVT.

The chain couples TRBV5-4 to TRBJ2-3; 9 nucleotides agree with TRBD2. The germline V gene encodes CDR1 SGHNT and CDR2 YYREEE (reference sequence). Trimming removed 6 bases from V and 0 bases from J; junction bases left unmatched: 8. This CDR3 has 16 residues. The DNA of the CDR3 is TGTGCCAGCAACCTAGCGGGATCCGCTAGCACAGATACGCAGTATTTT. Protein sequence: CASNLAGSASTDTQYF.

The chain has TRBV6-2 or TRBV6-3 and TRBJ2-7; 7 nucleotides agree with TRBD2. The CDR3 sequence is 17 residues long. J lost 2 bases, V lost 5 bases, and 15 bases had no gene match. Germline V gene lookup returns CDR1 MNHEY and CDR2 SVGEGT. CDR3 in amino acids: CASSNRLVSGVTYEQYF. Here the CDR3 DNA reads TGTGCCAGCAGTAACCGCCTTGTGAGCGGGGTAACCTACGAGCAGTACTTC.

J is TRBJ2-7 and V is TRBV10-3, with D tentatively TRBD2 (5 bases). This CDR3 has 14 residues. Germline V gene lookup returns CDR1 ENHRY and CDR2 SYGVKD. Trimming took 4 bases from V and 3 from J, leaving 13 bases between them. CDR3 loop: CAISVNGGVYEQYF. The CDR3 bases are TGTGCCATCAGTGTTAACGGAGGAGTCTACGAGCAGTACTTC.

The chain uses TRBV6-2 or TRBV6-3 and TRBJ1-1; 8 bases line up with TRBD1. V lost 4 bases, J lost 3 bases, and 4 bases stayed unmatched. Germline CDR1 MNHEY, CDR2 SVGEGT. The CDR3 consists of 14 residues. DNA for the CDR3: TGTGCCAGCAGTTCCCAGGGGGCTTACACTGAAGCTTTCTTT. This translates into CASSSQGAYTEAFF.

This clone was detected once. This sequence joins TRBV7-9 and TRBJ1-2, with 7 bases matching TRBD1. The CDR3 has 15 residues. V gave up 10 bases and J gave up 0 bases; unmatched junction bases: 11. Germline CDR1 reads SEHNR; CDR2 reads FQNEAQ (reference sequence). The CDR3 loop is CATGPKGAANYGYTF. CDR3 DNA: TGTGCCACTGGCCCCAAGGGGGCGGCTAACTATGGCTACACCTTC.